Shown below are 6 T cell receptor beta chains from a single sample sequenced in a study of cytomegalovirus exposure and HLA in healthy donors. The primer mix had 60 Vbeta and 13 Jbeta primers. Only in-frame clones appear in the TCRdb table, and some are missing; sequencing was by immunoSEQ multiplex PCR. The sample yields 60,000 to 75,000 clones, roughly 78% seen once. Sequencing used PBMCs. The receptors come from a woman aged 40-49 years in good health and CMV-seropositive.

The chain links TRBV7-9 to TRBJ1-6; 7 positions agree with TRBD1. Germline loops: CDR1 SEHNR, CDR2 FQNEAQ (reference sequence). The CDR3 sequence is 15 residues long. The trim removed 5 bases at V and 7 bases at J, leaving 8 bases unmatched. The DNA of the CDR3 is TGTGCCAGCAGCCCCCGACAGGGAGGCAATTCACCCCTCCACTTT. Its protein product is CASSPRQGGNSPLHF.

This chain uses TRBV7-8 with TRBJ1-6, with a tentative D call TRBD1 (6 bases). V shed 3 bases and J shed 9 bases, with 15 bases lying between them. The germline CDR1 and CDR2 sequences are SGHVS and FQNEAQ. The CDR3 consists of 15 residues. For the CDR3, the DNA is TGTGCCAGCAGCTTGAATACAGGGCTAAGTTCACCCCTCCACTTT. Translating gives CASSLNTGLSSPLHF.

J is TRBJ2-3 and V is TRBV19; 8 positions agree with TRBD2. Trimming removed 4 bases from V and 5 bases from J; junction bases left unmatched: 14. Germline V CDR1 and CDR2: LNHDA, SQIVND (reference sequence). This CDR3 spans 17 amino acids. This CDR3 reads CASSKRLGGAGVDTQYF. Here the CDR3 DNA reads TGTGCCAGTAGTAAAAGATTAGGCGGAGCGGGGGTAGATACGCAGTATTTT.

The chain employs TRBV30 and TRBJ1-4; a weak D match, TRBD1 (5 bases). Germline CDR1 reads GTSNPN; CDR2 reads SVGIG (reference sequence). The V end lost 4 bases, the J end lost 0 bases, and 12 bases lay between the germline ends. The CDR3 runs to 15 residues. The CDR3 sequence: CAWMKAGPTNEKLFF. The CDR3 nucleotides read TGTGCCTGGATGAAAGCGGGGCCAACTAATGAAAAACTGTTTTTT.

The chain joins TRBV4-1 to TRBJ2-6; TRBD2 matches 11 bases. Germline CDR1 is MGHRA and CDR2 is YSYEKL. V lost 3 bases to trimming and J lost 0 bases; unmatched junction nucleotides: 7. This CDR3 spans 19 amino acids. The CDR3: CASSHASGGPFSGANVLTF. The CDR3 nucleotides are TGCGCCAGCAGCCACGCTAGCGGGGGGCCGTTCTCTGGGGCCAACGTCCTGACTTTC.

The chain couples TRBV10-3 to TRBJ2-7; TRBD1 matches 7 bases. The V segment lost 3 bases and the J segment 7 bases; nucleotides outside the gene matches: 12. CDR1 and CDR2 (germline): ENHRY, SYGVKD. This CDR3 region has 15 residues. This CDR3 is CAISDGGQALGEQYF. As DNA, the CDR3 is TGTGCCATCAGTGACGGCGGACAGGCTCTAGGGGAGCAGTACTTC.